A selection of T cell receptor beta chains follows, all from one sample in a study of Graves' ophthalmopathy and Graves' hyperthyroidism. TCRdb processed the multiplex PCR reads anew with MiXCR; each CDR3 protein has one entry. The data show 200,000 to 250,000 distinct CDR3 sequences, about a fifth seen once. The sequenced material came from peripheral blood. These TCRs come from a woman aged 45-65 years with Graves' ophthalmopathy. Each CDR3 is given with its conserved first and last residue. D genes are given only for firm matches. Clone size is stated in some rows and not others, as once, few, many or a class when expanded.

TRBJ1-6 many . TRBV18 TGTGCCAGCTCAGAATCCCGATATAATTCACCCCTCCACTTT CASSESRYNSPLHF
TRBJ2-7 many . TRBV12-5 TGTGCTAGTGGTTTGTCGGGCCCGGGGGAGCAGTACTTC CASGLSGPGEQYF
TRBJ2-5 many . TRBV4-1 TGCGCCAGCAGCCAAGGGGGGCGGGGCACCATGTACCAAGAGACCCAGTACTTC CASSQGGRGTMYQETQYF
TRBJ2-2 many TRBD1 TRBV19 TGTGCCAGTAGTACGGGGACAGCTAACACCGGGGAGCTGTTTTTT CASSTGTANTGELFF
TRBJ1-2 . . TRBV24-1 TGTGCCACCAGTGGAGTCCGGGCTGGGTTGAACTATGGCTACACCTTC CATSGVRAGLNYGYTF
TRBJ1-6 few TRBD1 TRBV27 TGTGCCAGCAGTCGGACAGGGATGGAATCACCCCTCCACTTT CASSRTGMESPLHF
TRBJ2-2 many . TRBV11-2 TGTGCCAGCAGCCCGACAGGTCCCACCAACACCGGGGAGCTGTTTTTT CASSPTGPTNTGELFF
TRBJ2-6 many . TRBV30 TGTGCCTGCAGGGGTCGTGGGGGGGCCAACGTCCTGACTTTC CACRGRGGANVLTF
TRBJ1-1 . . TRBV6-1 TGTGCGGTTAGAAGACCCGGCGGCACTGAAGCTTTCTTT CAVRRPGGTEAFF
TRBJ1-6 many . TRBV12-3/TRBV12-4 TGTGCCAGCAGTTTAGCTCTGGGGGGAGGTGAGCCCCTCCACTTT CASSLALGGGEPLHF
TRBJ1-2 many TRBD1 TRBV24-1 TGTGCCACCAGTGAGCGGCGACAGGGCGGGCACTATGGCTACACCTTC CATSERRQGGHYGYTF
TRBJ2-7 . TRBD1 TRBV15 TGTGCCACCAGCAGAGATACGGACAGGGACTACGAGCAGTACTTC CATSRDTDRDYEQYF
TRBJ2-2 few . TRBV9 TGTGCCAGCAGCGTATTTTCCCCGGGGCTCACCGGGGAGCTGTTTTTT CASSVFSPGLTGELFF
TRBJ1-1 many . TRBV20-1 TGCAGTGCTAGAAGGCGGACAGAAGCTTTCTTT CSARRRTEAFF
TRBJ2-5 . . TRBV7-8 TGTGCCAGCAGCTTACTGAGGCCCCCTCGAGGAGAGACCCAGTACTTC CASSLLRPPRGETQYF
TRBJ2-7 many . TRBV6-1 TGTGCCAGCAGTGAATTGGGGGGCTCCTACGAGCAGTACTTC CASSELGGSYEQYF
TRBJ1-5 few . TRBV12-3/TRBV12-4 TGTGCCAGCAGTTTAGGACGCACTAGGCCCCAGCATTTT CASSLGRTRPQHF
TRBJ1-5 . . TRBV30 TGTGCCTGGTCGCCGGTGGGCAGGGCAAATCAGCCCCAGCATTTT CAWSPVGRANQPQHF